This TCR beta chain was captured in a study of CD8 T cells in Susac syndrome. The sequenced target, TCR beta, came from blood CD8+ and CD4+ T cells. The authors negatively isolated CD8+ and CD4+ T cells and FACS-enriched TEMRA cells. RNA totalling roughly 0.45 to 1 ug underwent reverse transcription with random hexamers. By means of immunoSEQ multiplex PCR, TCR beta CDR3 spanning 54 Vbeta and 13 Jbeta underwent amplification. One entry per CDR3 protein results from TCRdb running MiXCR on the immunoSEQ multiplex PCR reads. In the table there are 250,000 to 300,000 distinct CDR3 sequences, 89% of which are singletons. Germline-derived CDR1 and CDR2 are MDHEN and SYDVKM. CDR3 length: 19 residues. V lost 6 bases, J lost 2 bases, and 16 bases stayed unmatched.

Sequencing was carried out using CD8+ T cells from PBMCs. The chain has TRBV28 and TRBJ2-2, with 9 bases fitting TRBD1. This receptor was taken from a human donor with multiple sclerosis. DNA of the CDR3: TGTGCCAGCAGACCCGAGACAGGGGGTACTCCATTAAACACCGGGGAGCTGTTTTTT. As protein: CASRPETGGTPLNTGELFF.